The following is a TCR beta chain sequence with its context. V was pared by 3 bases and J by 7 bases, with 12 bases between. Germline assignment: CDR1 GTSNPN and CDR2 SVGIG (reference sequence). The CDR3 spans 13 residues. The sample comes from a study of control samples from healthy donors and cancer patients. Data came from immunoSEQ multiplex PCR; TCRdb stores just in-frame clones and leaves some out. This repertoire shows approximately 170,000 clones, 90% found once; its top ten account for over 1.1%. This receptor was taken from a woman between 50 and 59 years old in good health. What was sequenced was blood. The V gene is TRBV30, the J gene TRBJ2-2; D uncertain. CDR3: CAWRGWVSGELFF. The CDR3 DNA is TGTGCCTGGAGGGGGTGGGTCAGCGGGGAGCTGTTTTTT.